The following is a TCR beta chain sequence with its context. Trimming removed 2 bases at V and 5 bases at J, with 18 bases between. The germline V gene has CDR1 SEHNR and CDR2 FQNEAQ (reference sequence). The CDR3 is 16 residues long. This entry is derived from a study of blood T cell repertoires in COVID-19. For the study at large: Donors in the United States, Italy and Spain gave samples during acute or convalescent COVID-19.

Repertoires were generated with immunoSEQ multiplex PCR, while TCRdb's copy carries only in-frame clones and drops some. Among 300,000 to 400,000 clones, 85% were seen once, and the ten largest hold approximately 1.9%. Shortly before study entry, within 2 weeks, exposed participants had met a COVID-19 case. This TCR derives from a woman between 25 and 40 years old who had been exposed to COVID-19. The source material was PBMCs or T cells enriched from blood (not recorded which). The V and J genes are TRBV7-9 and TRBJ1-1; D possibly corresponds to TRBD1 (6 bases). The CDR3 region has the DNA TGTGCCAGCAGCTTACGAGGGCAGCCGAGGGGGACTGAAGCTTTCTTT. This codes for CASSLRGQPRGTEAFF.